This T cell receptor (beta chain) derives from a study of shared clonotypes between healthy human individuals. The table came from immunoSEQ multiplex PCR; TCRdb's copy has only in-frame clones and leaves some out. The sample contains some 2.1 million clones, roughly 94% of which appear only once. Germline V lookup: CDR1 MNHEY, CDR2 SVGAGI. Trimming cost V 2 bases and J 3 bases; bases outside gene matches: 6. There are 15 residues in the CDR3. Terminally differentiated effector memory CD45RA+ cells were excluded by CCR7 positive selection of CD45RO-negative cells. The chain carries TRBV6-5 and TRBJ2-7; 8 bases line up with TRBD1. The receptor was derived from a man aged 18-30 years in good health. The sample taken for sequencing was naive CD8+ T cells sorted from blood. The CDR3 sequence is CASSYDGQGNYEQYF. DNA for the CDR3: TGTGCCAGCAGTTACGACGGACAGGGCAACTACGAGCAGTACTTC.